The T cell receptor beta chain described here comes from a study of cytomegalovirus exposure and HLA in healthy donors. Study-level information: Of fewer than 450 genotyped donors, more than 70% clustered with self-reported Caucasian donors.

Germline V gene lookup returns CDR1 SGHTA and CDR2 FQGNSA. The CDR3 spans 15 residues. The V gene lost 4 bases and the J gene lost 1 base, with 13 bases spanning the gap. Study-level points and caveats: On later analysis, the bulk of CMV-associated TCR beta chains appeared to be HLA-restricted. Presence/absence comparisons presumed near-even sequencing depth among donors.

PCR used 60 Vbeta primers and 13 Jbeta primers. Assay: immunoSEQ multiplex PCR; the TCRdb copy retains only in-frame clones and omits some. The profile shows some 120,000 clones, 79% of them singletons. On this clone itself: The antigen remains undetermined.

This chain connects TRBV7-2 to TRBJ1-1, with D maybe TRBD1 (5 bases). This TCR was sampled from a man between 18 and 35 years old in good health and CMV-seronegative. Sequenced sample: PBMCs. As DNA, the CDR3 is TGTGCCAGCAGCTCTCGGGGGGGTAGGAACACTGAAGCTTTCTTT. It translates to CASSSRGGRNTEAFF.